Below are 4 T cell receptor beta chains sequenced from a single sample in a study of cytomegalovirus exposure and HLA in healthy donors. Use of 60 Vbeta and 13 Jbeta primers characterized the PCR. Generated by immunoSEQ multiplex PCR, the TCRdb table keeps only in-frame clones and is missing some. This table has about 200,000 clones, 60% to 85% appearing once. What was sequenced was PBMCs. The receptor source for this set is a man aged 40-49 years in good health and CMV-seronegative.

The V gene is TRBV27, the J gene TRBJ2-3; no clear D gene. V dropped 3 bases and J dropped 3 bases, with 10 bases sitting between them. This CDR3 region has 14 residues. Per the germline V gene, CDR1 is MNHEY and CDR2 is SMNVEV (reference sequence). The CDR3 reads CASSFGGVTDTQYF. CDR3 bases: TGTGCCAGCAGTTTTGGCGGTGTTACAGATACGCAGTATTTT.

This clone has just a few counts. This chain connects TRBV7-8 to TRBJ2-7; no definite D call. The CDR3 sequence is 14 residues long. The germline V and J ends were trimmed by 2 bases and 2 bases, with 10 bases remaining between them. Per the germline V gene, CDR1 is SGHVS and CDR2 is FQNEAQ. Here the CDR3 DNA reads TGTGCCAGCAGCTTACTTACAGACACCTACGAGCAGTACTTC. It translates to CASSLLTDTYEQYF.

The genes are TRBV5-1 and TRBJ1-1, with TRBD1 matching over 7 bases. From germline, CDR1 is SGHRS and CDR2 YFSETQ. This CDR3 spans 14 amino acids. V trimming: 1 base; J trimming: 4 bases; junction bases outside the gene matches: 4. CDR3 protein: CASSLTGEATEAFF. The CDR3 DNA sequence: TGCGCCAGCAGCTTGACAGGGGAGGCCACTGAAGCTTTCTTT.

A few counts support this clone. The chain's CDR3 is CASSLPGQLSRSNTEAFF. Here the CDR3 DNA reads TGTGCCAGCAGCTTACCGGGACAGCTAAGCCGTTCGAACACTGAAGCTTTCTTT. The chain carries TRBV7-9 and TRBJ1-1; 7 bases line up with TRBD1. The V gene's germline CDR1 is SEHNR and CDR2 FQNEAQ (reference sequence). The CDR3 runs 18 residues. Germline trimming cut 2 bases from V and 1 base from J; bases unmatched to any gene: 13.